This T cell receptor beta chain was sequenced for a study of cytomegalovirus exposure and HLA in healthy donors. Looking at the study overall: Unique TCRs from HLA-typed donors, roughly 87 million of them, were held in an early data release.

Researchers ran the PCR with 60 Vbeta and 13 Jbeta primers. Sequencing was performed with immunoSEQ multiplex PCR; in TCRdb, only in-frame clones are kept and a portion is missing. This sample's table reports 20,000 to 25,000 clones. The V end lost 2 bases, the J end lost 0 bases, and 17 bases lay between the germline ends. Germline CDR1 SNHLY, CDR2 FYNNEI. This CDR3 contains 18 residues. Sequences were obtained from PBMCs. This sequence joins TRBV2 and TRBJ2-1; no reliable D call. The receptor's source is a male donor in good health and CMV-seropositive. CDR3 in DNA: TGTGCCAGCAGTGAATTTGCACATGACTTGAACTCCTACAATGAGCAGTTCTTC. This translates into CASSEFAHDLNSYNEQFF.